These 11 T cell receptor beta chains came from one sample sequenced in a study of blood T cell repertoires in COVID-19. Repertoires were generated with immunoSEQ multiplex PCR, while TCRdb's copy carries only in-frame clones and drops some. The sample consists of approximately 190,000 clones, less than 90% of them appearing once. Sequencing input: PBMCs or T cells enriched from blood (not recorded which). These receptors came from a woman under 40 who had been exposed to COVID-19.

This clone appeared once. This chain links TRBV27 with TRBJ2-1; D might be TRBD1 (6 bases). This CDR3 has 13 amino acids. V lost 3 bases to trimming and J lost 6 bases, with 9 bases between them. The germline V gene has CDR1 MNHEY and CDR2 SMNVEV (reference sequence). The CDR3 bases are TGTGCCAGCAGTTTTCAGGGGCGCAATGAGCAGTTCTTC. Its translation is CASSFQGRNEQFF.

This chain joins TRBV10-2 and TRBJ1-2; 7 bases fit TRBD1. Germline loops: CDR1 WSHSY, CDR2 SAAADI. The CDR3 runs to 18 residues. V was pared by 4 bases and J by 4 bases, with 18 bases of the junction left unmatched. CDR3 loop: CASSGARYRQGGFYGYTF. The CDR3 DNA follows: TGCGCCAGCAGTGGTGCGAGATATAGACAGGGCGGGTTCTATGGCTACACCTTC.

The chain joins TRBV7-2 to TRBJ1-1, with TRBD1 identical over 7 bases. V trimming: 5 bases; J trimming: 5 bases; junction bases outside the gene matches: 14. CDR1 and CDR2 from the germline V gene are SGHTA and FQGNSA. The CDR3 has 16 amino acids. DNA for the CDR3: TGTGCCAGCAGCGTAGGGACAGTGGTTTTAGGAACTGAAGCTTTCTTT. Protein sequence: CASSVGTVVLGTEAFF.

This rearrangement joins TRBV19 to TRBJ1-2; TRBD1 matches at 7 bases. Germline-derived CDR1 and CDR2 are LNHDA and SQIVND (reference sequence). The J segment lost 7 bases and the V segment lost 6 bases, leaving 8 bases of the junction unmatched. CDR3 size: 13 residues. CDR3 residues: CASRPDRVRGYTF. CDR3 coding DNA: TGTGCCAGTAGGCCAGACAGGGTGCGTGGCTACACCTTC.

This chain connects TRBV7-6 to TRBJ1-4, with a possible D match to TRBD1 (6 bases). V was pared by 0 bases and J by 8 bases, with 16 bases between. The V gene's germline CDR1 is SGHVS and CDR2 FNYEAQ. This CDR3 is 16 amino acids long. The CDR3: CASSLAGAGVAEKLFF. The CDR3 bases are TGTGCCAGCAGCTTAGCGGGTGCAGGGGTAGCAGAAAAACTGTTTTTT.

The V and J genes are TRBV5-6 and TRBJ1-3; D unclear. This CDR3 region has 12 residues. CDR1 SGHDT and CDR2 YYEEEE come from the germline V gene. Trimming took 5 bases from V and 8 from J, leaving 11 bases between them. This CDR3 is CASSGGYDTIYF. The CDR3 DNA follows: TGTGCCAGCAGTGGAGGGTACGACACCATATATTTT.

This clone was seen once. This chain connects TRBV19 to TRBJ1-5; TRBD1 might be the D (6 bases). The CDR3 length is 14 residues. Germline values: CDR1 LNHDA, CDR2 SQIVND (reference sequence). Between the trimmed V and J ends, which lost 10 bases and 4 bases, there was a span of 17 bases. The DNA for the CDR3 is TGTGCCACCTCGACAGGTGTGGGGAATCAGCCCCAGCATTTT. Encoded protein: CATSTGVGNQPQHF.

The chain carries TRBV14 and TRBJ2-3; D possibly corresponds to TRBD1 (6 bases). The CDR3 extends over 17 amino acids. Trimming removed 4 bases at V and 2 bases at J, with 19 bases between. CDR1 SGHDN and CDR2 FVKESK come from the germline V gene. CDR3 bases: TGTGCCAGCAGCCGAGAACCCGGGACAAGGTCCACAGATACGCAGTATTTT. This translates into CASSREPGTRSTDTQYF.

V and J are TRBV19 and TRBJ1-4, with 8 positions matching TRBD1. This CDR3 contains 12 residues. The germline V gene has CDR1 LNHDA and CDR2 SQIVND (reference sequence). V gave up 10 bases and J gave up 7 bases; unmatched junction bases: 5. The CDR3 DNA is TGTGCCACATGGGACAGGCGTGAAAAACTGTTTTTT. This gives the protein CATWDRREKLFF.

The CDR3 DNA is TGTGCCAGCATGACAGGGGCCCGTTCAGATACGCAGTATTTT. Protein: CASMTGARSDTQYF. The V call is TRBV11-2, the J call TRBJ2-3; the match to TRBD1 covers 8 bases. This CDR3 contains 14 residues. After removal of 7 bases from V and 4 bases from J, the junction contained 7 bases not matched to a gene. CDR1 is SGHAT, CDR2 FQNNGV, per germline. Combining the CDR3 with reference TRBV11-2 and TRBJ2-3 gives the whole variable domain EAGVAQSPRYKIIEKRQSVAFWCNPISGHATLYWYQQILGQGPKLLIQFQNNGVVDDSQLPKDRFSAERLKGVDSTLKIQPAKLEDSAVYLCASMTGARSDTQYFGPGTRLTVL.

V is TRBV18 and J is TRBJ1-1; no clear D. In germline, CDR1 is KGHSH, CDR2 LQKENI. The germline V and J ends were trimmed by 3 bases and 1 base, with 3 bases remaining between them. The CDR3 has 12 residues. CDR3 coding DNA: TGTGCCAGCTCACCCTCGAACACTGAAGCTTTCTTT. It encodes CASSPSNTEAFF.